The rows below give T cell receptor beta chains drawn from one sample of a study of blood T cell repertoires in COVID-19. Clones were sequenced by immunoSEQ multiplex PCR, and TCRdb holds only the in-frame ones, with some missing. Of roughly 160,000 clones detected, about 87% appear once; the ten largest clones hold roughly 0.57%. Specimen: peripheral blood. These receptors originate from a man in his fifties or sixties with COVID-19, enrolled during active disease. The CDR3 runs from the conserved cysteine through the conserved F or W. A D gene is named only where the DNA matches it firmly. Size is omitted from some rows. Given values are once, few, many or a class for expanded clones.

len	v_gene	j_gene	abundance	d_gene	CDR3nt	CDR3aa
18	TRBV27	TRBJ2-1	NA	NA	TGTGCCAGCAGTTCTCCTCTTTTCGTCCGGAGCTCCTACAATGAGCAGTTCTTC	CASSSPLFVRSSYNEQFF
18	TRBV18	TRBJ1-1	NA	TRBD1	TGTGCCAGCTCACCCCTAAATATAGGGACAGGACTTCCCACTGAAGCTTTCTTT	CASSPLNIGTGLPTEAFF
15	TRBV5-4	TRBJ2-3	NA	NA	TGTGCCAGCAGCTTACAGGGACCCACCACAGATACGCAGTATTTT	CASSLQGPTTDTQYF
14	TRBV7-3	TRBJ2-1	NA	TRBD2	TGTGCCAGCAGCCAAGATGTGGAAGCGGGGGGGCAGTTCTTC	CASSQDVEAGGQFF
15	TRBV6-1	TRBJ1-2	once	TRBD1	TGTGCCAGCAGTGAGCCGGGACAGGGGGACTATGGCTACACCTTC	CASSEPGQGDYGYTF
18	TRBV5-1	TRBJ2-6	NA	NA	TGCGCCAGCAGCCCGAAGGGACACGCTAGCTCTGGGGCCAACGTCCTGACTTTC	CASSPKGHASSGANVLTF
13	TRBV4-3	TRBJ1-5	few	NA	TGCGCCAGTTCTCGACAGTACGATCAGCCCCAGCATTTT	CASSRQYDQPQHF
13	TRBV2	TRBJ1-5	once	TRBD1	TGTGCCAGCAGTGGGGCAGGGGGGCAGCCCCAGCATTTT	CASSGAGGQPQHF
16	TRBV7-2	TRBJ1-2	NA	NA	TGTGCCAGCAGCCAAAATACAGGGAGTGTGGGCTATGGCTACACCTTC	CASSQNTGSVGYGYTF
14	TRBV19	TRBJ1-2	NA	TRBD1	TGTGCCAGTAGTGAAAGGACAGGAGTCTATGGCTACACCTTC	CASSERTGVYGYTF
15	TRBV19	TRBJ1-5	NA	TRBD1	TGTGCCAGTAGGGGACAGGGGGCATCAAGACAGCCCCAGCATTTT	CASRGQGASRQPQHF
12	TRBV28	TRBJ1-4	NA	NA	TGTGCCAGCAGTTTATCCCCGGAAAAACTGTTTTTT	CASSLSPEKLFF
16	TRBV3-1/TRBV3-2	TRBJ2-1	NA	TRBD2	TGTGCCAGCAGCCAAGATCTTCGGACTAGCGGGGATGAGCAGTTCTTC	CASSQDLRTSGDEQFF
14	TRBV19	TRBJ2-7	NA	TRBD1	TGTGCCAGTAGTCCAAGGACAGGGGCTAACGAGCAGTACTTC	CASSPRTGANEQYF
15	TRBV5-5	TRBJ2-7	NA	TRBD1	TGTGCCAGCAGCTTGGTACAGGGGGGACGGGACGAGCAGTACTTC	CASSLVQGGRDEQYF
14	TRBV7-9	TRBJ1-1	once	TRBD1	TGTGCCAGCAGCCAACAGGGGGCTAGCACTGAAGCTTTCTTT	CASSQQGASTEAFF
16	TRBV28	TRBJ1-3	NA	NA	TGTGCCAGCAGGGAGAACCGGGGTACTTCTGGAAACACCATATATTTT	CASRENRGTSGNTIYF
13	TRBV7-2	TRBJ1-3	NA	NA	TGTGCCAGCAGCTTCTACAGCCGAAACACCATATATTTT	CASSFYSRNTIYF
14	TRBV18	TRBJ2-7	NA	NA	TGTGCCAGCTCACCGGTACAGGGGAGGTCCGAGCAGTACTTC	CASSPVQGRSEQYF
14	TRBV30	TRBJ1-1	NA	NA	TGTGCCTGGAGTGTACCGGGACTACCCCAAGAAGCTTTCTTT	CAWSVPGLPQEAFF
17	TRBV6-2/TRBV6-3	TRBJ2-1	NA	NA	TGTGCCAGCAGTTACCCCATCTGGAAACTCGGGTACGATGAGCAGTTCTTC	CASSYPIWKLGYDEQFF
13	TRBV30	TRBJ2-7	once	TRBD1	TGTGCCTGGAGGGGACAGGGATTAGGCGAGCAGTACTTC	CAWRGQGLGEQYF